Below, 26 T cell receptor beta chains from the same sample are listed, as sequenced in a study of blood T cell repertoires in COVID-19. This table comes from immunoSEQ multiplex PCR, and its TCRdb copy is limited to in-frame clones, with some not included. There are about 200,000 clones in the sample; roughly 84% occur only once, and around 4.9% lies in the top ten. Sequenced material: peripheral blood. The receptors here all came from a woman aged 80 or over with acute or convalescent COVID-19.

This clone came up once. The chain is built from TRBV19 and TRBJ1-4; D is perhaps TRBD1 (5 bases). Trimming shortened V by 5 bases and J by 0 bases, and 13 bases separated the two germline ends. Germline V gene lookup returns CDR1 LNHDA and CDR2 SQIVND (reference sequence). The CDR3 is 16 residues long. CDR3 sequence: CASSYSDSATNEKLFF. Here the CDR3 DNA reads TGTGCCAGTAGTTACTCCGACAGTGCAACTAATGAAAAACTGTTTTTT.

The chain joins TRBV29-1 to TRBJ2-5, with D uncertain. CDR1 SQVTM and CDR2 ANQGSEA come from the germline V gene. Trimming cost V 5 bases and J 1 base, with 8 bases left between them. CDR3 length: 12 amino acids. CDR3: CSVQPSQETQYF. CDR3 bases: TGCAGCGTTCAGCCTAGCCAAGAGACCCAGTACTTC.

This clone was counted once. V and J are TRBV19 and TRBJ2-3; D is unclear. The CDR3 is 12 residues long. In germline, CDR1 is LNHDA, CDR2 SQIVND (reference sequence). The ends were cut back, 5 bases at V and 2 bases at J, with 5 bases in the middle. Here the CDR3 reads CASSSNTDTQYF. The CDR3 DNA reads TGTGCCAGTAGTTCCAACACAGATACGCAGTATTTT. Filled out from reference TRBV19 and TRBJ2-3, the complete variable domain reads DGGITQSPKYLFRKEGQNVTLSCEQNLNHDAMYWYRQDPGQGLRLIYYSQIVNDFQKGDIAEGYSVSREKKESFPLTVTSAQKNPTAFYLCASSSNTDTQYFGPGTRLTVL.

V gene TRBV15 combines with J gene TRBJ1-3; D gene ambiguous. V was pared by 0 bases and J by 0 bases, with 6 bases between. The V gene's germline CDR1 is LNHNV and CDR2 YYDKDF (reference sequence). The CDR3 runs 15 residues. Written as DNA, the CDR3 is TGTGCCACCAGCAGAGATCCGAGCTCTGGAAACACCATATATTTT. Protein: CATSRDPSSGNTIYF.

The sample holds a few counts of this clone. The CDR3 DNA reads as TGCGCCAGCAGCAGGACGACCGGGACTTTTACAGATACGCAGTATTTT. This codes for CASSRTTGTFTDTQYF. The rearrangement uses TRBV4-3 and TRBJ2-3, with D possibly matching TRBD2 (6 bases). Trimming removed 5 bases from V and 3 bases from J, with 18 bases in between. The CDR3 is 16 residues long. Per germline, CDR1 LGHNA and CDR2 YSLEER.

V is TRBV18 and J is TRBJ2-2; TRBD1 matches 9 bases. The CDR3 loop spans 17 amino acids. Germline V gene data show CDR1 as KGHSH and CDR2 as LQKENI. Trimming removed 4 bases from V and 6 bases from J; junction bases left unmatched: 12. Here the CDR3 reads CASSRSGTGHAAGELFF. CDR3 sequence (DNA): TGTGCCAGCTCACGATCCGGGACAGGGCACGCGGCCGGGGAGCTGTTTTTT.

The genes are TRBV7-2 and TRBJ2-7, with 8 bases fitting TRBD2. CDR1 is SGHTA and CDR2 is FQGNSA in the germline V gene. There are 16 residues in the CDR3. With V trimmed by 1 base and J by 3 bases, 8 bases remained unmatched. Written as DNA, the CDR3 is TGTGCCAGCAGCTTAGACGTCCTAGCGGGCGTCTACGAGCAGTACTTC. It encodes CASSLDVLAGVYEQYF.

The chain employs TRBV7-2 and TRBJ2-7; 9 nucleotides agree with TRBD2. The V and J ends lost 0 bases and 2 bases, in that order; junction bases with no gene match: 5. From germline, CDR1 is SGHTA and CDR2 FQGNSA. The CDR3 is 16 amino acids. The CDR3 here is CASSLAGAGGPYEQYF. Written as DNA, the CDR3 is TGTGCCAGCAGCTTAGCAGGGGCGGGAGGGCCCTACGAGCAGTACTTC. Full variable domain (rest looked up from reference TRBV7-2 and TRBJ2-7): GAGVSQSPSNKVTEKGKDVELRCDPISGHTALYWYRQSLGQGLEFLIYFQGNSAPDKSGLPSDRFSAERTGGSVSTLTIQRTQQEDSAVYLCASSLAGAGGPYEQYFGPGTRLTVT.

This clone showed up many times. The junction and the germline gene differ at one end; a read error may be behind it. The genes are TRBV7-3 and TRBJ2-2; 11 nucleotides match TRBD2. The CDR3 spans 17 residues. Looked up from germline, CDR1 is SGHTA and CDR2 is FQGTGA. As DNA, the CDR3 is TGTGCCAGCAGCTTAACAGGCACTAGCGGGGGCACCGAGGAGCTGTTTTTT. Its translation is CASSLTGTSGGTEELFF.

The V gene is TRBV7-2, the J gene TRBJ1-3; 7 nucleotides align to TRBD1. V shed 4 bases, J shed 1 base, and the junction held 4 bases outside the gene matches. This CDR3 contains 15 residues. Germline CDR1 SGHTA, CDR2 FQGNSA. CDR3 residues: CASSSPTGSGNTIYF. In DNA, the CDR3 is TGTGCCAGCAGCTCCCCGACAGGGTCTGGAAACACCATATATTTT. The complete variable domain, with remaining parts taken from reference TRBV7-2 and TRBJ1-3, reads GAGVSQSPSNKVTEKGKDVELRCDPISGHTALYWYRQSLGQGLEFLIYFQGNSAPDKSGLPSDRFSAERTGGSVSTLTIQRTQQEDSAVYLCASSSPTGSGNTIYFGEGSWLTVV.

The V and J genes are TRBV30 and TRBJ2-2; a possible D gene is TRBD1 (6 bases). The CDR3 totals 14 residues. Trimming removed 3 bases at V and 1 base at J, with 9 bases between. Germline CDR1 reads GTSNPN; CDR2 reads SVGIG (reference sequence). The CDR3 DNA reads TGTGCCTGGAGACAGGGTATGAACACCGGGGAGCTGTTTTTT. Protein: CAWRQGMNTGELFF.

The chain couples TRBV11-3 to TRBJ1-1, with D hard to call. V was trimmed by 3 bases and J by 4 bases, leaving 9 bases between them. The CDR3 consists of 13 residues. Germline V gene lookup returns CDR1 SGHNT and CDR2 YENEEA. CDR3 sequence (DNA): TGTGCCAGCAGCTTGACACGGGGCACTGAAGCTTTCTTT. Translation gives CASSLTRGTEAFF.

The chain links TRBV20-1 to TRBJ2-5, with unresolved D. CDR1 and CDR2 (germline): DFQATT, SNEGSKA (reference sequence). The CDR3 loop spans 11 amino acids. As DNA, the CDR3 is TGCAGACTCGGGTCACGTGAGACCCAGTACTTC. Protein: CRLGSRETQYF.

The chain has TRBV28 and TRBJ1-1, with D unresolved. This CDR3 comprises 13 residues. Trimming stripped 6 bases from V and 1 base from J, with 9 bases between. Germline V gene sequence: CDR1 MDHEN, CDR2 SYDVKM. DNA of the CDR3: TGTGCCAGCAGGAGTCAAAGGAACACTGAAGCTTTCTTT. This encodes CASRSQRNTEAFF.

The V call is TRBV9, the J call TRBJ1-1; a possible D gene is TRBD1 (6 bases). Germline V lookup: CDR1 SGDLS, CDR2 YYNGEE. Trimming took off 2 bases at V and 2 bases at J, with 10 bases between the two ends. The CDR3 length is 14 residues. DNA of the CDR3: TGTGCCAGCAGCGTGACAGGAGCTAACACTGAAGCTTTCTTT. Amino acids: CASSVTGANTEAFF.

The chain is built from TRBV2 and TRBJ1-2; TRBD1 agrees at 7 bases. Unmatched junction bases numbered 3, after V lost 4 bases and J lost 4 bases. This CDR3 comprises 13 residues. Germline lookup yields CDR1 SNHLY and CDR2 FYNNEI. The CDR3 DNA reads as TGTGCCAGCAGTGCGGGACAGCCCTATGGCTACACCTTC. Protein product: CASSAGQPYGYTF.

In its sample, this clone was seen a few times. CDR3 sequence reads: CASSQVGMSSFYHNEQFF. CDR3 coding DNA: TGCGCCAGCAGCCAAGTTGGTATGTCTAGCTTTTACCACAATGAGCAGTTCTTC. The chain uses TRBV4-3 and TRBJ2-1; maybe TRBD2 (5 bases). Germline lookup yields CDR1 LGHNA and CDR2 YSLEER. The V gene lost 1 base and the J gene lost 5 bases, with 21 bases spanning the gap. This CDR3 is 18 amino acids long.

The V gene is TRBV11-3, the J gene TRBJ2-2; perhaps TRBD2 as D (5 bases). CDR3 length: 14 amino acids. Per germline, CDR1 SGHNT and CDR2 YENEEA. Trimming pared 3 bases from V and 1 base from J, leaving 6 bases between. CDR3 nucleotide sequence: TGTGCCAGCAGCTTGGCGGGGAACACCGGGGAGCTGTTTTTT. Amino acid sequence: CASSLAGNTGELFF. Using reference TRBV11-3 and TRBJ2-2 for the parts outside the CDR3, the full variable domain is EAGVVQSPRYKIIEKKQPVAFWCNPISGHNTLYWYLQNLGQGPELLIRYENEEAVDDSQLPKDRFSAERLKGVDSTLKIQPAELGDSAVYLCASSLAGNTGELFFGEGSRLTVL.

The table lists this clone with a count of one. This chain connects TRBV6-1 to TRBJ1-1; D is unclear. Germline V gives CDR1 MNHNS, CDR2 SASEGT. This CDR3 is 15 amino acids long. Deletions cut 2 bases from V and 1 base from J, with 11 bases between. The CDR3 protein is CASSENLAENTEAFF. CDR3 sequence (DNA): TGTGCCAGCAGTGAAAATCTCGCGGAGAACACTGAAGCTTTCTTT.

V is TRBV25-1 and J is TRBJ2-7; the D gene is possibly TRBD2 (6 bases). The CDR3 is 14 residues long. Germline V gene sequence: CDR1 MGHDK, CDR2 SYGVNS. V dropped 6 bases and J dropped 4 bases, with 16 bases sitting between them. The CDR3, as DNA: TGTGCCAGCAGGTTATCCGGGGGTTCTTACGAGCAGTACTTC. It encodes CASRLSGGSYEQYF.

The gene calls are TRBV2 and TRBJ1-5; 8 bases match TRBD1. The CDR3 is made up of 14 amino acids. The V and J ends lost 7 bases and 6 bases, in that order; junction bases with no gene match: 8. Per the germline V gene, CDR1 is SNHLY and CDR2 is FYNNEI. The CDR3 protein is CASNLQGATQPQHF. For the CDR3, the DNA is TGTGCCAGCAACTTGCAGGGGGCAACTCAGCCCCAGCATTTT.

The CDR3 sequence is CSASRSLNTEAFF. DNA for the CDR3: TGCAGTGCTAGTCGAAGCTTGAACACTGAAGCTTTCTTT. The chain couples TRBV20-1 to TRBJ1-1; no reliable D call. This CDR3 contains 13 residues. Germline loops: CDR1 DFQATT, CDR2 SNEGSKA (reference sequence). V dropped 3 bases and J dropped 0 bases, with 8 bases sitting between them.

The rearrangement joins TRBV7-9 to TRBJ1-1, with TRBD1 as a possible D gene (6 bases). Germline CDR1 is SEHNR and CDR2 is FQNEAQ (reference sequence). The CDR3 totals 15 residues. Trimming stripped 1 base from V and 7 bases from J, with 16 bases between. CDR3 sequence reads: CASSLVQGLLFEAFF. The CDR3 DNA sequence: TGTGCCAGCAGCTTAGTACAGGGCCTACTATTTGAAGCTTTCTTT.

This clone was recorded once. The chain links TRBV29-1 to TRBJ1-1, with TRBD1 matching over 9 bases. The CDR3 has 13 amino acids. CDR1 and CDR2 from the germline V gene are SQVTM and ANQGSEA. Trimming removed 3 bases from V and 6 bases from J; junction bases left unmatched: 5. CDR3 protein: CSVEATGGAEAFF. In nucleotides, the CDR3 is TGCAGCGTTGAGGCGACAGGGGGTGCTGAAGCTTTCTTT.

About this clone itself: Compared with germline, one end of the junction differs, possibly owing to a read error. The gene calls are TRBV7-7 and TRBJ2-3, with D perhaps matching TRBD2 (5 bases). The CDR3 covers 15 residues. Germline loops: CDR1 SSHAT, CDR2 FNYEAQ (reference sequence). CDR3 bases: TGTGCTAGCAGCCCCCGGGGTCCTAGCACAGATACGCAGTATTTT. Translation gives CASSPRGPSTDTQYF. The entire variable domain, with the rest obtained from reference TRBV7-7 and TRBJ2-3, is as follows: GAGVSQSPRYKVTKRGQDVTLRCDPISSHATLYWYQQALGQGPEFLTYFNYEAQPDKSGLPSDRFSAERPEGSISTLTIQRTEQRDSAMYRCASSPRGPSTDTQYFGPGTRLTVL.

This rearrangement joins TRBV5-4 to TRBJ1-2, with D uncertain. The V end lost 2 bases, the J end lost 5 bases, and 16 bases lay between the germline ends. Looked up from germline, CDR1 is SGHNT and CDR2 is YYREEE (reference sequence). The CDR3 totals 15 residues. The CDR3 spells CASSLPPTARYGYTF. CDR3 sequence (DNA): TGTGCCAGCAGCTTACCCCCGACCGCTAGGTATGGCTACACCTTC.